This T cell receptor beta chain was sequenced for a study of OX40 agonist ivuxolimab in advanced cancers. Turning to the study itself: It was ivuxolimab, an agonistic anti-OX40 (CD134) antibody, that patients were treated with.

Here immunoSEQ multiplex PCR was the method, and the copy in TCRdb shows in-frame clones only, minus some. The repertoire holds 8,000 to 10,000 clones, approximately 91% seen once, with over 9% in the top ten. The CDR3 loop spans 14 amino acids. Germline V gene lookup returns CDR1 SGHTS and CDR2 YDEGEE. The V and J ends lost 0 bases and 2 bases respectively, with 8 bases between them. The gene calls are TRBV5-8 and TRBJ1-2; D remains ambiguous. The TCR was taken from an adult with an advanced solid tumor such as melanoma, head and neck, liver or kidney cancer. The sample in question was CD4+ or CD8+ T cells sorted from blood, obtained in a trial of the OX40 agonist ivuxolimab. The CDR3 bases are TGTGCCAGCAGCTTGGCTGGCAGAAACTATGGCTACACCTTC. Translation gives CASSLAGRNYGYTF.